The clone carrying this T cell receptor beta chain has only a few counts. The source of the sample is a study of blood T cell repertoires in COVID-19. Across the whole study: Some COVID-19 samples were acute and others convalescent; all came from the United States, Italy and Spain. PBMCs, B-cell-depleted T cells, or T cells provided the cDNA or gDNA that made up the material.

In the original workflow: Estimated nucleated cell counts came from reference gene primer amplification. TCRdb's copy holds only in-frame clones and misses some; the assay was immunoSEQ multiplex PCR. D and trimming come from the DNA, and the V and J calls and clone size come from that table. The sample lists tens of thousands of clones, almost 80% seen once, with around 12% in the top ten. Sequencing was carried out using peripheral blood. This sequence was found in an elderly man with acute or convalescent COVID-19.

CDR3: CASSRRDYEKLFF. The CDR3 DNA sequence: TGTGCCAGTAGTAGACGGGACTATGAAAAACTGTTTTTT. The rearrangement uses TRBV19 and TRBJ1-4, with D possibly matching TRBD1 (5 bases). V was clipped by 4 bases and J by 6 bases, with 9 bases between them. There are 13 residues in the CDR3. Germline values: CDR1 LNHDA, CDR2 SQIVND (reference sequence).